These 3 T cell receptor beta chains came from one sample sequenced in a study of shared clonotypes between healthy human individuals. Using immunoSEQ multiplex PCR, the repertoire was profiled, and TCRdb retains in-frame clones only, with some absent. The data show some 690,000 clones, about 92% seen once. Source material: memory CD8+ T cells from PBMCs. Documented subset: CD45RO+ cells pooled with CCR7-negative TemRA cells. The origin of the receptors is a man younger than 35 in good health. Some clones in this sample may be carry-over from other donors' samples.

V usage is TRBV6-5 and J usage is TRBJ1-1; 7 bases align to TRBD1. Germline CDR1 is MNHEY and CDR2 is SVGAGI. The trim removed 6 bases at V and 2 bases at J, leaving 9 bases unmatched. The CDR3 consists of 15 residues. The CDR3: CASRPGTVPNTEAFF. DNA of the CDR3: TGTGCCAGCAGACCGGGGACAGTCCCCAACACTGAAGCTTTCTTT.

CDR3 loop: CASSQDLRTGDFQQYF. As DNA, the CDR3 is TGTGCCAGCAGCCAAGATCTCCGGACAGGGGATTTTCAGCAGTACTTC. The chain recombines TRBV14 with TRBJ2-7; TRBD1 aligns across 9 bases. The ends lost 0 bases at V and 8 bases at J; junction bases unmatched: 11. The CDR3 totals 16 residues. CDR1 is SGHDN and CDR2 is FVKESK in the germline V gene.

This clone was seen a handful of times. The genes are TRBV7-6 and TRBJ2-2, with TRBD1 identical over 8 bases. Trimming took 7 bases from V and 7 from J; bases not matched to a gene: 14. The length of the CDR3 is 16 residues. Germline V gene lookup returns CDR1 SGHVS and CDR2 FNYEAQ. In nucleotides, the CDR3 is TGTGCCAGCACCCGGGCCCCGGCAGGGGGCATCGGGGAGCTGTTTTTT. It is translated as CASTRAPAGGIGELFF.